Here is one T cell receptor beta chain with its context. Antigen: not known. This record belongs to a study of blood T cells in healthy people across ages. Study-wide points: Long-lived donors exceeded aged donors in naive CD4+ cells and diversity. TCR beta diversity was tightly associated with the proportion of naive T cells.

A sample-barcoded 5' primer and a J-beta primer mix were used in a second PCR of roughly 7 to 12 cycles. Every cDNA was tagged by a template-switch adaptor with 12 random nucleotides. Per sample, CDR3-containing paired-end reads numbered at least 2.5 million. A single record per CDR3 protein comes from TCRdb applying MiXCR to the 5' RACE reads. This table holds more than 1,400,000 distinct CDR3 sequences, around 42% found once. Trimming stripped 6 bases from V and 6 bases from J, with 8 bases between. This CDR3 is built from 11 residues. Per the germline V gene, CDR1 is LGHNT and CDR2 is FRNRAP. The chain links TRBV12-5 to TRBJ1-1; D is unclear. The sequencing input was blood. This TCR derives from a woman between 18 and 30 years old in good health. The DNA for the CDR3 is TGTGCTAGTGGGGTCGGCCCTGAAGCTTTCTTT. Protein sequence: CASGVGPEAFF.